The rows below give T cell receptor beta chains drawn from one sample of a study of T cells in pancreatic ductal adenocarcinoma. Assay: immunoSEQ multiplex PCR; the TCRdb copy retains only in-frame clones and omits some. The table has over 90,000 clones, about 95% seen once; the top ten hold approximately 3.1%. Sequenced input: PBMCs. Receptors were obtained from a human donor with pancreatic ductal adenocarcinoma. The CDR3 runs from the conserved cysteine through the conserved F or W. A D gene is named only where the DNA matches it firmly. Clone size is stated in some rows and not others, as once, few, many or a class when expanded.

j_call	d_call	v_call	cdr3_length	clone_size	cdr3_nt	cdr3_aa
TRBJ2-5	-	TRBV4-1	12	-	TGCGCCAGCAGCCAACCCCAGGAGACCCAGTACTTC	CASSQPQETQYF
TRBJ2-7	-	TRBV20-1	11	once	TGCAGTGCTGGACTTACCTACGAGCAGTACTTC	CSAGLTYEQYF
TRBJ2-7	-	TRBV29-1	12	-	TGCAGCGTTGGAAGACAGGCCTACGAGCAGTACTTC	CSVGRQAYEQYF
TRBJ1-2	-	TRBV30	13	once	TGTGCCTGGACCGGACGCGGGAGCTATGGCTACACCTTC	CAWTGRGSYGYTF
TRBJ2-7	TRBD2	TRBV6-1	13	-	TGTGCCAGCTACGCGGGAGGCTCCTACGAGCAGTACTTC	CASYAGGSYEQYF
TRBJ2-2	-	TRBV4-3	13	-	TGCGCCAGCAGCCAAAGCGGCCTCGGGGAGCTGTTTTTT	CASSQSGLGELFF
TRBJ2-3	TRBD2	TRBV7-8	16	-	TGTGCCAGCAGCTTAGGAGCGGGGCAGCACACAGATACGCAGTATTTT	CASSLGAGQHTDTQYF
TRBJ1-1	-	TRBV5-1	15	-	TGCGCCAGCAGCTTGGAGGGGGGGGCAGGTACTGAAGCTTTCTTT	CASSLEGGAGTEAFF
TRBJ1-5	TRBD1	TRBV27	15	-	TGTGCCAGCAGACCGGGACAGGGGGCGAATCAGCCCCAGCATTTT	CASRPGQGANQPQHF
TRBJ2-3	-	TRBV28	15	-	TGTGCCAGCCGACCTTCCGGACTCCTCACAGATACGCAGTATTTT	CASRPSGLLTDTQYF
TRBJ1-3	TRBD1	TRBV4-3	16	-	TGCGCCAGCAGCCAAGGTCTACAGGGGTTTGGAAACACCATATATTTT	CASSQGLQGFGNTIYF
TRBJ2-1	-	TRBV11-2	13	-	TGTGCCAGCAGCTTTGGAGGCCCCAATGAGCAGTTCTTC	CASSFGGPNEQFF
TRBJ2-2	TRBD2	TRBV28	15	-	TGTGCCAGCAGTTTATTAGCGGGAGGGACCGGGGAGCTGTTTTTT	CASSLLAGGTGELFF
TRBJ2-3	-	TRBV7-9	14	-	TGTGCCAGCAGCTTCAGCACAGGCGCAGATACGCAGTATTTT	CASSFSTGADTQYF
TRBJ1-3	-	TRBV30	14	once	TGTGCCTTTCAGAGGGGGGGCTCTGGAAACACCATATATTTT	CAFQRGGSGNTIYF
TRBJ2-3	-	TRBV28	17	-	TGTGCCAGCAGTACCTTATTCCGGGACTTTCCACTGCGTACGCAGTATTTT	CASSTLFRDFPLRTQYF
TRBJ2-5	TRBD2	TRBV19	16	-	TGTGCCAGTAGTCTCGGGACTAGCGGGAAGAGGCAGACCCAGTACTTC	CASSLGTSGKRQTQYF
TRBJ2-3	-	TRBV4-2	15	few	TGTGCCAGCAGCCAAGGCCTAGCGATCACAGATACGCAGTATTTT	CASSQGLAITDTQYF
TRBJ2-7	TRBD1	TRBV28	14	-	TGTGCCAGCAGTTTCCCGGGACAGGGTTACGAGCAGTACTTC	CASSFPGQGYEQYF
TRBJ1-2	-	TRBV5-4	13	once	TGTGCCAGCAGCTTTTGGCAAAACTATGGCTACACCTTC	CASSFWQNYGYTF
TRBJ2-7	-	TRBV28	12	-	TGTGCCAGCAGTTTATTGGGGCGGCAGGAGTACTTC	CASSLLGRQEYF
TRBJ2-1	-	TRBV7-9	13	-	TGTGCCAGCAGAGGGCCCCTCCTAGCCAAGCAGTTCTTC	CASRGPLLAKQFF
TRBJ1-5	-	TRBV28	14	-	TGTGCCAGCAGTGGGAACAGGGATAGACAGCCCCAGCATTTT	CASSGNRDRQPQHF
TRBJ2-3	TRBD2	TRBV29-1	17	-	TGCAGCGTTTTGGGGGGCGGACTAGCGGGATATCCAGATACGCAGTATTTT	CSVLGGGLAGYPDTQYF
TRBJ2-2	-	TRBV5-6	15	-	TGTGCCAGCAGCTTGTACTCACCGAACACCGGGGAGCTGTTTTTT	CASSLYSPNTGELFF
TRBJ2-1	TRBD2	TRBV6-5	15	-	TGTGCCAGCAGGTTAAGCGGGGCCGGCCTATTGGAGCAGTTCTTC	CASRLSGAGLLEQFF
TRBJ2-7	TRBD2	TRBV7-9	14	once	TGTGCCAGCAGCTTAAGCGGGAGCTCCTACGAGCAGTACTTC	CASSLSGSSYEQYF
TRBJ2-7	TRBD2	TRBV12-5	14	-	TGTGCTAGTGGCCCCGGGACTAGGCGCTACGAGCAGTACTTC	CASGPGTRRYEQYF
TRBJ1-2	-	TRBV11-2	15	once	TGTGCCAGCAGCTCATATGGTCGACAGGCCTATGGCTACACCTTC	CASSSYGRQAYGYTF
TRBJ1-3	-	TRBV6-5	15	-	TGTGCCAGCAGTTACTCCTCCCAGGGTGGAAACACCATATATTTT	CASSYSSQGGNTIYF
TRBJ1-4	-	TRBV6-5	14	-	TGTGCCAGCAGTTCGGGGGCGGGGGAAGAAAAACTGTTTTTT	CASSSGAGEEKLFF
TRBJ2-7	TRBD2	TRBV10-2	13	-	TGCGCCAGCGGTAGCGGGACCTCCTACGAGCAGTACTTC	CASGSGTSYEQYF
TRBJ2-2	-	TRBV28	13	-	TGTGCCAGCAGTTTTGGGGGGACCGGGGAGCTGTTTTTT	CASSFGGTGELFF
TRBJ2-1	-	TRBV5-1	14	once	TGCGCCAGCAGCTTGGGCGGAGACTACAATGAGCAGTTCTTC	CASSLGGDYNEQFF
TRBJ1-1	-	TRBV30	14	-	TGTGCCTGGAGTCGGATCGACATGAACACTGAAGCTTTCTTT	CAWSRIDMNTEAFF
TRBJ2-7	-	TRBV4-2	15	-	TGTGCCAGCAGCCAATCTCCGTCCCCCTCCTACGAGCAGTACTTC	CASSQSPSPSYEQYF
TRBJ2-3	-	TRBV18	16	-	TGTGCCAGCTCACCACCGAGGACTACTAGCACAGATACGCAGTATTTT	CASSPPRTTSTDTQYF
TRBJ2-3	-	TRBV9	14	-	TGTGCCAGCAGCGTGGCGGGGTCCACAGATACGCAGTATTTT	CASSVAGSTDTQYF
TRBJ2-7	-	TRBV28	14	-	TGTGCCAGCAGGACCGGGGGTAGTCTATCCGAGCAGTACTTC	CASRTGGSLSEQYF
TRBJ2-1	TRBD2	TRBV7-6	17	-	TGTGCCAGCAGCTCCAGACTAGCGGGAGAGGATACGAATGAGCAGTTCTTC	CASSSRLAGEDTNEQFF
TRBJ2-1	-	TRBV11-2	11	once	TGTGCCAGCAGCTTAGCAAATGAGCAGTTCTTC	CASSLANEQFF
TRBJ2-6	TRBD2	TRBV5-1	18	-	TGCGCCAGCAGCTTGACTAGCGGGAGTACGGCTGGGGCCAACGTCCTGACTTTC	CASSLTSGSTAGANVLTF
TRBJ2-7	-	TRBV7-9	13	-	TGTGCCAGCAGCTCCGCCACAGGGCAAGGGCAGTACTTC	CASSSATGQGQYF
TRBJ1-5	-	TRBV7-8	15	-	TGTGCCAGCAGCTTTAGGAGGTTAAGTAATCAGCCCCAGCATTTT	CASSFRRLSNQPQHF
TRBJ2-7	-	TRBV28	12	-	TGTGCCAGCAGGACAGCCCTCTACGAGCAGTACTTC	CASRTALYEQYF
TRBJ2-7	-	TRBV7-9	15	-	TGTGCCACCACCATTATCCGGGACACTTCCTACGAGCAGTACTTC	CATTIIRDTSYEQYF
TRBJ2-7	-	TRBV6-5	14	-	TGTGCCAGCAGTTACTACCGGGGGGCGAAGGAGCAGTACTTC	CASSYYRGAKEQYF
TRBJ2-1	TRBD1	TRBV5-8	14	-	TGTGCCAGCAGCTTGCGCCGGACAGGGAATGAGCAGTTCTTC	CASSLRRTGNEQFF
TRBJ2-3	TRBD1	TRBV5-1	17	-	TGCGCCAGCAGCGCGGGCCGGGACAGGGCTAACACAGATACGCAGTATTTT	CASSAGRDRANTDTQYF
TRBJ2-3	TRBD2	TRBV30	14	-	TGTGCCTGGAGTGTAGGCGGGAGAATGGATACGCAGTATTTT	CAWSVGGRMDTQYF
TRBJ2-4	TRBD1	TRBV19	15	-	TGTGCCAGTAGCCGTGACAGGGCGGGCAAAAACATTCAGTACTTC	CASSRDRAGKNIQYF
TRBJ1-2	-	TRBV4-1	12	-	TGCGCCAGCAGCCAACGGGACTATGGCTACACCTTC	CASSQRDYGYTF
TRBJ2-3	TRBD1	TRBV27	15	-	TGTGCCAGCAGTTCCCCCGACAGGGGTACAGATACGCAGTATTTT	CASSSPDRGTDTQYF